This record looks at one T cell receptor beta chain sequence and its context. Per the original data handling: How many nucleated cells were present was estimated from reference gene primer amplification. Profiling relied on immunoSEQ multiplex PCR, and the TCRdb table lists in-frame clones only, not all of them. V and J calls plus clone size are reproduced from that table; the DNA served to infer D and trimming. The sample carries 91,000 or so clones, roughly 78% recorded once. Trimming at V came to 2 bases and at J to 5 bases, leaving 7 bases not matched to a gene. This CDR3 has 15 amino acids. Germline V lookup: CDR1 MNHNY, CDR2 SVGAGI (reference sequence). The data were taken from a study of blood T cell repertoires in COVID-19. At the level of the study: The origin of the acute and convalescent COVID-19 samples was the United States, Italy and Spain. T cells, B-cell-depleted T cells, or PBMCs provided the cDNA or gDNA that served as material.

This TCR derives from a man between 50 and 59 years old with active or convalescent COVID-19. The sequenced material came from peripheral blood. The V and J genes are TRBV6-6 and TRBJ2-5, with TRBD2 matching over 8 bases. The CDR3 DNA is TGTGCCAGCAGTTACCCCGGGGGGGTCAGGGAGACCCAGTACTTC. Amino acids: CASSYPGGVRETQYF.